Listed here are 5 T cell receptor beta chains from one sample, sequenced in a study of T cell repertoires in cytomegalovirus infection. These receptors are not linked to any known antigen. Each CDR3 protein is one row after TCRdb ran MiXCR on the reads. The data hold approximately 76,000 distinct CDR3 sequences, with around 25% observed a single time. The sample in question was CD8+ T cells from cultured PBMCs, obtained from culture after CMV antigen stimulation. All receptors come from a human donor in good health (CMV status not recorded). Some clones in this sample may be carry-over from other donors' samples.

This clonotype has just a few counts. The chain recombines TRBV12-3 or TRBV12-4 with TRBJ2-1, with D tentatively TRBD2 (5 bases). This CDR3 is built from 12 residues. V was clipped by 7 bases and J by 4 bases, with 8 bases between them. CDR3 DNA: TGTGCCAGCACCCCGGGGTACAATGAGCAGTTCTTC. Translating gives CASTPGYNEQFF.

The CDR3 DNA reads as TGCAGTGCTAGAGATCTGCGGCAAGAGCAGTTCTTC. Translating it yields CSARDLRQEQFF. The chain joins TRBV20-1 to TRBJ2-1, with D uncertain. This CDR3 region has 12 residues. V lost 0 bases to trimming and J lost 10 bases, with 10 bases between them. Looked up from germline, CDR1 is DFQATT and CDR2 is SNEGSKA (reference sequence).

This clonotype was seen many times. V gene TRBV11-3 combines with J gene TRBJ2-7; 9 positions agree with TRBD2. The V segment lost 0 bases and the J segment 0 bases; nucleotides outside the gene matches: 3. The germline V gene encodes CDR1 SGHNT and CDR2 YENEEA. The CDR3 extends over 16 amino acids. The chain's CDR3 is CASSLDPSGNSYEQYF. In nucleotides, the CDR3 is TGTGCCAGCAGCTTAGATCCTAGCGGGAACTCCTACGAGCAGTACTTC.

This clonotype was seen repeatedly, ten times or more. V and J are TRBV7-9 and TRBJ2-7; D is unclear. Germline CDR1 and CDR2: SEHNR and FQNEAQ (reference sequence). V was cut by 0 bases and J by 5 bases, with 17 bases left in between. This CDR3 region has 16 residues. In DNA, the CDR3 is TGTGCCAGCAGCTTAGCGTCCGCAGCCAAGCTCCACGAGCAGTACTTC. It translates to CASSLASAAKLHEQYF.

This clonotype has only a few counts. The CDR3, as DNA: TGTGCCAGCAGACTGACAGGGGAATATGGCTACACCTTC. Protein product: CASRLTGEYGYTF. V usage is TRBV3-1 and J usage is TRBJ1-2; 8 nucleotides align to TRBD1. The V gene end was trimmed by 6 bases and the J gene end by 5 bases; junction bases not matched to a gene: 5. The CDR3 is 13 residues long. CDR1 LGHDT and CDR2 YNNKEL come from the germline V gene (reference sequence).